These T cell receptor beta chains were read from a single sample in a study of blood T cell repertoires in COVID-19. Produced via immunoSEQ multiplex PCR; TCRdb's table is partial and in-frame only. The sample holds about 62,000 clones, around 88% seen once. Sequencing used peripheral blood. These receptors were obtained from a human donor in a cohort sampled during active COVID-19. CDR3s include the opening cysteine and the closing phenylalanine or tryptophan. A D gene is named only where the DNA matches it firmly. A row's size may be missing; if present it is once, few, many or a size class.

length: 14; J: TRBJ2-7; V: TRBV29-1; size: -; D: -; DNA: TGCAGCGTTAGTAAATTGGCAGGGTTTTACGAGCAGTACTTC; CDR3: CSVSKLAGFYEQYF
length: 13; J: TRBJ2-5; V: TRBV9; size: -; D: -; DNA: TGTGCCAGCAGCGTAGAAGCTTCCGAGACCCAGTACTTC; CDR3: CASSVEASETQYF
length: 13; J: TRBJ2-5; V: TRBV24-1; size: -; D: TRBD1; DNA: TGTGCCACCGGGACAGGGGCTGACGAGACCCAGTACTTC; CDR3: CATGTGADETQYF
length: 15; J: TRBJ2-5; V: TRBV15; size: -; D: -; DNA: TGTGCCACCAGCAGAGATGGCGGCCCCCAAGAGACCCAGTACTTC; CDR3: CATSRDGGPQETQYF
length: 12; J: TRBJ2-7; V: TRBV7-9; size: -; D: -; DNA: TGTGCCAGCAGCCGACTTCCGGGGGGCCAGTACTTC; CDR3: CASSRLPGGQYF
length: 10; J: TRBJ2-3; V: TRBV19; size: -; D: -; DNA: TGTGCCACGTATCGGGATACGCAGTATTTT; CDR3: CATYRDTQYF
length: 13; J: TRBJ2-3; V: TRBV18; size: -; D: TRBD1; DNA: TGTGCCAGCTTCGGGACAGCCGACGGTACGCAGTATTTT; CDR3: CASFGTADGTQYF
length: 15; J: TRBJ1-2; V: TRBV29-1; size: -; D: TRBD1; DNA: TGCAGCACCCGACAGGGGAGTCTCTCTAACTATGGCTACACCTTC; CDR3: CSTRQGSLSNYGYTF
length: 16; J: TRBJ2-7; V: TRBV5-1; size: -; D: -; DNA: TGCGCCAGCAGCTTAGAACTAGCCGACTTGTACTCCGAGCAGTACTTC; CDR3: CASSLELADLYSEQYF
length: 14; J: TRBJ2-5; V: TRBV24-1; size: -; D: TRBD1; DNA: TGTGCCACCAGTGATGGGGCAGGGGGTGAGACCCAGTACTTC; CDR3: CATSDGAGGETQYF
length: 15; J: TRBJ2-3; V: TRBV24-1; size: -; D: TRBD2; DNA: TGTGCCACCAGTGTTAGCGGGAGTGTGAAAGATACGCAGTATTTT; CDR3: CATSVSGSVKDTQYF
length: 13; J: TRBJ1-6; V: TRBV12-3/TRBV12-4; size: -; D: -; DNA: TGTGCCAGCAGGACAGGTGTTAATTCACCCCTCCACTTT; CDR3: CASRTGVNSPLHF
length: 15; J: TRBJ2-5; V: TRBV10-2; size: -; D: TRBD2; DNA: TGCGCCACCACCCCCCAGCGGGGGGGCCCGGAGACCCAGTACTTC; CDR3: CATTPQRGGPETQYF
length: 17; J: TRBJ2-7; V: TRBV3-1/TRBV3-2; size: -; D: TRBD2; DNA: TGTGCCAGCAGCCAATATTCCGGGACTAGCGGGGGTACCGAGCAGTACTTC; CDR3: CASSQYSGTSGGTEQYF
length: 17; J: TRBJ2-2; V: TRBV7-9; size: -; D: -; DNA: TGTGCCAGCAGCGCTTGGGAGGCGGGATCGACTCCCGGGGAGCTGTTTTTT; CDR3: CASSAWEAGSTPGELFF
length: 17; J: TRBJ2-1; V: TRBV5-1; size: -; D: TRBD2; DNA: TGCGCCACAAGTAGTACCCCTAGCGGGGCCGACTACAATGAGCAGTTCTTC; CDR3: CATSSTPSGADYNEQFF
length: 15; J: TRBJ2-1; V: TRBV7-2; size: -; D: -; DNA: TGTGCCAGCAGCTTAATGGCAGGCTCCTACAATGAGCAGTTCTTC; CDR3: CASSLMAGSYNEQFF
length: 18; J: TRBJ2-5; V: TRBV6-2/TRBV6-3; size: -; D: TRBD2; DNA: TGTGCCAGCAGTTACCGGCTAGGGACTAGCGGGGGAGAAGAGACCCAGTACTTC; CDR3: CASSYRLGTSGGEETQYF
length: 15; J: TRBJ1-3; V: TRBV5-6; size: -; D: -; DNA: TGTGCCAGCAGCGGCGGGGCCCTCTCTGGAAACACCATATATTTT; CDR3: CASSGGALSGNTIYF
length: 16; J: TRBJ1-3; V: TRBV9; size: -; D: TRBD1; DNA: TGTGCCAGCAGCGGACCGGGACAGGGGGCTGGAAACACCATATATTTT; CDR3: CASSGPGQGAGNTIYF
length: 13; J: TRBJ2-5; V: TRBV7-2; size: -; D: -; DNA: TGTGCCAGCAGTCCTGGCAGTCTAGAGACCCAGTACTTC; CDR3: CASSPGSLETQYF
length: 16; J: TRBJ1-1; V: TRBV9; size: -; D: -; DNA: TGTGCCAGCAGCGTAGAGGCAGGACACCTAAACACTGAAGCTTTCTTT; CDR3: CASSVEAGHLNTEAFF
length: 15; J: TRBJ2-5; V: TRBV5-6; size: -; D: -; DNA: TGTGCCAGCAGCTTGGTCGGGGGAGGCGGTGAGACCCAGTACTTC; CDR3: CASSLVGGGGETQYF
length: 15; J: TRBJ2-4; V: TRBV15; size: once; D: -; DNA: TGTGCCACCAGCAGAGTTTCCGGGTCCAAAAACATTCAGTACTTC; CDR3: CATSRVSGSKNIQYF
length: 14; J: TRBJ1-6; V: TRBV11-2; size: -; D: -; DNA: TGTGCCAGCAGCTTTTCAGGGAAAGATTCACCCCTCCACTTT; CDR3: CASSFSGKDSPLHF
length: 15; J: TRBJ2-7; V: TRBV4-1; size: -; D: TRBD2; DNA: TGCGCCAGCAGCCAAAGCGGGGGGGTTGCCTACGAGCAGTACTTC; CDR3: CASSQSGGVAYEQYF
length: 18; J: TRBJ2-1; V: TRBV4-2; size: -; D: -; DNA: TGTGCCAGCAGCCGCAACCCTAGCGCGGGAAGCTCCTACAATGAGCAGTTCTTC; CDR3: CASSRNPSAGSSYNEQFF
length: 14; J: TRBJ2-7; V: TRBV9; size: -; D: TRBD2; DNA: TGTGCCAGCAGCGTAGAAGGACTAGAGGGCCGGCAGTACTTC; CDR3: CASSVEGLEGRQYF
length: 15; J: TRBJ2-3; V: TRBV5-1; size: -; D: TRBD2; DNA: TGCGCCAGCAGCTTTAGCGGGGCCAGCACAGATACGCAGTATTTT; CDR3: CASSFSGASTDTQYF
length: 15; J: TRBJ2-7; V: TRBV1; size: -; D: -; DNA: TGCACCAGCAGCCAAGGGACTAGCGGGAGGTACGAGCAGTACTTC; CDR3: CTSSQGTSGRYEQYF
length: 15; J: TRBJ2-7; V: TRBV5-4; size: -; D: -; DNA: TGTGCCAGCAGCGCCGGGACACCTGGTTCCTACGAGCAGTACTTC; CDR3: CASSAGTPGSYEQYF
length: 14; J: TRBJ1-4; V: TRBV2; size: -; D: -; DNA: TGTGCCAGCAGTGTCCGCGGGCCTAATGAAAAACTGTTTTTT; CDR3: CASSVRGPNEKLFF
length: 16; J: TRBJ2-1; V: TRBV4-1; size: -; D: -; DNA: TGCGCCAGCAGCCTCCGACACCATCTCTCCAACAATGAGCAGTTCTTC; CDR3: CASSLRHHLSNNEQFF
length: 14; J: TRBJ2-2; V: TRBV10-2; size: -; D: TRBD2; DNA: TGCGCCCCCAGCCGGGGGGGTGACACCGGGGAGCTGTTTTTT; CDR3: CAPSRGGDTGELFF
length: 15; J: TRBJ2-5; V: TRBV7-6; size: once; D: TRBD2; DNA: TGTGCCAGCAGTCGTCTCCTAGCGGGGTTTTTGGCCCAGTACTTC; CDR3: CASSRLLAGFLAQYF
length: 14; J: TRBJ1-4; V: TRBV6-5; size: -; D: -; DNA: TGTGCCAGCAGTCGAAGGGGTTTCAATGAAAAACTGTTTTTT; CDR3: CASSRRGFNEKLFF
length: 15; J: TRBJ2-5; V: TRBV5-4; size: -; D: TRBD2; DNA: TGTGCCAGCAGCTGGGGCGCTAGCGGACAAGAGACCCAGTACTTC; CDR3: CASSWGASGQETQYF
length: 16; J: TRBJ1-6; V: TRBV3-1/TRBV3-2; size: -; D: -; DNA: TGTGCCAGCAGCCAAGGCCCTGGAAGGGGGAATTCACCCCTCCACTTT; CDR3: CASSQGPGRGNSPLHF
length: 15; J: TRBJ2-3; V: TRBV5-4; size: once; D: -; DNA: TGTGCCAGCAGCCCCGGATCTAATGCGGCCGATACGCAGTATTTT; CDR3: CASSPGSNAADTQYF
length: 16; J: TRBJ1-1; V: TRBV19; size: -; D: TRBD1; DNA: TGTGCCAGTAGTACTCTCCGACAGGGGGCAGGCACTGAAGCTTTCTTT; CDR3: CASSTLRQGAGTEAFF
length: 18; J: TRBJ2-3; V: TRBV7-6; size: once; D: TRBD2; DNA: TGTGCCAGCAGCCCGAGCACCCCGACTAGCGGGAGGGTTGATACGCAGTATTTT; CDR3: CASSPSTPTSGRVDTQYF
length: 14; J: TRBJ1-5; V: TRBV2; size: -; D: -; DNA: TGTGCCAGCAGTGAATACAGAATGGGTCAGCCCCAGCATTTT; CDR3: CASSEYRMGQPQHF
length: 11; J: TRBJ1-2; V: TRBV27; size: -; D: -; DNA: TGTGCCAGCCGAGCCGGCTATGGCTACACCTTC; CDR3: CASRAGYGYTF
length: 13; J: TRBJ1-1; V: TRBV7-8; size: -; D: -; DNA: TGTGCCAGCAGCACTCGAACGAACACTGAAGCTTTCTTT; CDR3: CASSTRTNTEAFF